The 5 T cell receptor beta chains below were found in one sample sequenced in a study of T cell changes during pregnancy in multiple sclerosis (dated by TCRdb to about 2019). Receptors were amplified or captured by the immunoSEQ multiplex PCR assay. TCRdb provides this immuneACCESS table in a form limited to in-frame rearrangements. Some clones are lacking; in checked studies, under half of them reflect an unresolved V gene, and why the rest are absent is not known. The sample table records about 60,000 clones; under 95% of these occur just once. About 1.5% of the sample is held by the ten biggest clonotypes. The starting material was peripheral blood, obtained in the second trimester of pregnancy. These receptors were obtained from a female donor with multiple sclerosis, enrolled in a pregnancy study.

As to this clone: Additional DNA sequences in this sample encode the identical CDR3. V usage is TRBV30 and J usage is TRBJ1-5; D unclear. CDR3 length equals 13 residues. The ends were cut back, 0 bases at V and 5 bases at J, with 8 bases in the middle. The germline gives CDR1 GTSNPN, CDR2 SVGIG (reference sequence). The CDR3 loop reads CAWSVNRDQPQHF. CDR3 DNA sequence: TGTGCCTGGAGTGTCAACAGAGATCAGCCCCAGCATTTT.

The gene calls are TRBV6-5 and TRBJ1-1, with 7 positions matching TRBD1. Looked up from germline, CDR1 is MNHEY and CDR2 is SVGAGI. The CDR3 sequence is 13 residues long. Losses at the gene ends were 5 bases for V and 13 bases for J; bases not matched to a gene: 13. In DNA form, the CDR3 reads TGTGCCAGCAGTCGACCGGGACAGATGATTGGTTTCTTT. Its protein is CASSRPGQMIGFF.

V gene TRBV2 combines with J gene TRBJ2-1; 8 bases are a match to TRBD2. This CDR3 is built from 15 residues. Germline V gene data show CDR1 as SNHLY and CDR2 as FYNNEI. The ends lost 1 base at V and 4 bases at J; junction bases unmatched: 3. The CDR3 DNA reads TGTGCCAGCAGTGAAGAGGCTAGCGGGTACAATGAGCAGTTCTTC. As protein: CASSEEASGYNEQFF.

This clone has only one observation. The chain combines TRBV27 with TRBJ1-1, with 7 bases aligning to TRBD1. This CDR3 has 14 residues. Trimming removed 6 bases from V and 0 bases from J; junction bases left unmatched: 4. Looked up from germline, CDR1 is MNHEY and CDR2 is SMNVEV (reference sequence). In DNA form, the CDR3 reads TGTGCCAGCAGACTGACAGGGATGAACACTGAAGCTTTCTTT. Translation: CASRLTGMNTEAFF.

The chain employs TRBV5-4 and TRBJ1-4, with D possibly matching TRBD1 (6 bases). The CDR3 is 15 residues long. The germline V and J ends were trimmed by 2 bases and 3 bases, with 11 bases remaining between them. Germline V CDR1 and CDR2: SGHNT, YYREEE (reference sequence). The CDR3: CASSFTGKPNEKLFF. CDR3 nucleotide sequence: TGTGCCAGCAGCTTCACAGGGAAACCTAATGAAAAACTGTTTTTT. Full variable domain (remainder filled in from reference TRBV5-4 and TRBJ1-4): ETGVTQSPTHLIKTRGQQVTLRCSSQSGHNTVSWYQQALGQGPQFIFQYYREEENGRGNFPPRFSGLQFPNYSSELNVNALELDDSALYLCASSFTGKPNEKLFFGSGTQLSVL.